A single sample is the source of the 24 T cell receptor beta chains below, sequenced in a study of graft-versus-host responses after intestinal transplantation. TCRdb's copy holds only in-frame clones and misses some; the assay was immunoSEQ multiplex PCR. This table holds under 150,000 clones, around nine tenths found once. Their cognate antigens are unknown. The sequences come from unstimulated CD4+ T cells sorted from spleen or lymph node cells, collected before intestinal transplant. These receptor sequences come from a human donor who received an intestinal transplant.

This chain connects TRBV25-1 to TRBJ1-4; D might be TRBD1 (6 bases). The germline V gene encodes CDR1 MGHDK and CDR2 SYGVNS. The CDR3 spans 13 residues. V dropped 4 bases and J dropped 15 bases, with 18 bases sitting between them. In nucleotides, the CDR3 is TGTGCCAGCAGTGGCCCTGGACAGCACTATTTGTTTTTT. Residues: CASSGPGQHYLFF.

The chain recombines TRBV6-1 with TRBJ1-4; D is uncertain. CDR3 length: 12 amino acids. V dropped 4 bases and J dropped 6 bases, with 6 bases sitting between them. CDR1 MNHNS and CDR2 SASEGT come from the germline V gene. CDR3 sequence reads: CASSGDDEKLFF. In DNA form, the CDR3 reads TGTGCCAGCAGTGGAGATGATGAAAAACTGTTTTTT.

This chain links TRBV6-5 with TRBJ2-3, with D hard to call. The CDR3 contains 15 residues. Germline V gene lookup returns CDR1 MNHEY and CDR2 SVGAGI. V was shortened by 0 bases and J by 0 bases, with 7 bases between the two germline ends. For the CDR3, the DNA is TGTGCCAGCAGTTACTCTTCTACAAGCACAGATACGCAGTATTTT. This translates into CASSYSSTSTDTQYF.

V usage is TRBV11-3 and J usage is TRBJ1-1; D perhaps matches TRBD1 (6 bases). The CDR3 length is 13 residues. V was pared by 2 bases and J by 7 bases, with 11 bases between. CDR1 SGHNT and CDR2 YENEEA come from the germline V gene. CDR3 sequence: CASSLILQGEAFF. CDR3 in DNA: TGTGCCAGCAGCTTAATTCTACAGGGTGAAGCTTTCTTT.

The chain carries TRBV2 and TRBJ1-1; tentatively, D is TRBD1 (5 bases). Germline CDR1 and CDR2: SNHLY and FYNNEI. The V gene lost 5 bases and the J gene lost 4 bases, with 14 bases spanning the gap. The CDR3 has 14 amino acids. The DNA for the CDR3 is TGTGCCAGCAGTAAAGAACTTGGGGGCACTGAAGCTTTCTTT. Translated, it gives CASSKELGGTEAFF.

This rearrangement joins TRBV2 to TRBJ2-3; D ambiguous. The CDR3 spans 16 residues. Trimming took 0 bases from V and 0 from J, leaving 10 bases between them. Germline CDR1 SNHLY, CDR2 FYNNEI. As DNA, the CDR3 is TGTGCCAGCAGTGAAGCGCCTAGACTTAGCACAGATACGCAGTATTTT. Translation gives CASSEAPRLSTDTQYF. Full variable domain (rest looked up from reference TRBV2 and TRBJ2-3): EPEVTQTPSHQVTQMGQEVILRCVPISNHLYFYWYRQILGQKVEFLVSFYNNEISEKSEIFDDQFSVERPDGSNFTLKIRSTKLEDSAMYFCASSEAPRLSTDTQYFGPGTRLTVL.

The V call is TRBV9, the J call TRBJ2-2; no clear D. From germline, CDR1 is SGDLS and CDR2 YYNGEE. Trimming removed 0 bases from V and 1 base from J, with 7 bases in between. The CDR3 has 15 residues. CDR3 bases: TGTGCCAGCAGCGTAGACGTGGTGAACACCGGGGAGCTGTTTTTT. Its protein product is CASSVDVVNTGELFF.

The chain employs TRBV11-2 and TRBJ2-3; 7 bases are shared with TRBD1. The ends lost 4 bases at V and 6 bases at J; junction bases unmatched: 10. The CDR3 has 15 residues. Germline lookup yields CDR1 SGHAT and CDR2 FQNNGV. The CDR3 loop reads CASSSGTAEGDTQYF. The CDR3 nucleotides are TGTGCCAGCAGCTCCGGGACAGCGGAAGGCGATACGCAGTATTTT.

The rearrangement joins TRBV7-6 to TRBJ2-1; TRBD2 might be the D (6 bases). Trimming took 1 base from V and 10 from J, leaving 8 bases between them. Germline loops: CDR1 SGHVS, CDR2 FNYEAQ. The CDR3 covers 12 residues. In DNA form, the CDR3 reads TGTGCCAGCAGCTTAGTTCGGGGGGAGCAGTTCTTC. It specifies CASSLVRGEQFF. Combining the CDR3 with reference TRBV7-6 and TRBJ2-1 gives the whole variable domain GAGVSQSPRYKVTKRGQDVALRCDPISGHVSLYWYRQALGQGPEFLTYFNYEAQQDKSGLPNDRFSAERPEGSISTLTIQRTEQRDSAMYRCASSLVRGEQFFGPGTRLTVL.

This clone was picked up one time. Other DNA sequences from this sample encode an identical CDR3 as well. The chain links TRBV30 to TRBJ1-2; possible D gene TRBD1, 6 bases. Deletions cut 0 bases from V and 8 bases from J, with 7 bases between. The CDR3 is 11 residues long. Germline CDR1 and CDR2: GTSNPN and SVGIG (reference sequence). The CDR3 loop is CAWSVGGGYTF. The CDR3 DNA reads TGTGCCTGGAGTGTAGGGGGGGGCTACACCTTC.

The genes are TRBV2 and TRBJ1-2, with 9 bases that match TRBD1. After removal of 6 bases from V and 6 bases from J, the junction contained 8 bases not matched to a gene. The germline V gene encodes CDR1 SNHLY and CDR2 FYNNEI. This CDR3 comprises 14 residues. In DNA form, the CDR3 reads TGTGCCAGCAGGAGGACAGGGGAGTCGGATGGCTACACCTTC. Its translation is CASRRTGESDGYTF.

On this clone itself: Sequence at one end of the junction differs from germline and may be a read error. The CDR3 coding sequence is TGTGCCAGTAGAATAGGGAGCGGGGGTGAGCAGTTCTTC. This codes for CASRIGSGGEQFF. The chain employs TRBV19 and TRBJ2-1; TRBD2 agrees at 8 bases. The CDR3 spans 13 residues. CDR1 LNHDA and CDR2 SQIVND come from the germline V gene (reference sequence).

The chain links TRBV9 to TRBJ2-1, with 8 nucleotides matching TRBD2. The CDR3 is 15 amino acids. Looked up from germline, CDR1 is SGDLS and CDR2 is YYNGEE. Trimming removed 3 bases from V and 3 bases from J; junction bases left unmatched: 5. CDR3 in amino acids: CASSAGGQNYNEQFF. In nucleotides, the CDR3 is TGTGCCAGCAGCGCGGGGGGGCAGAACTACAATGAGCAGTTCTTC.

This clone was picked up one time. The chain uses TRBV28 and TRBJ1-5; D gene ambiguous. V was cut by 5 bases and J by 0 bases, with 8 bases left in between. CDR1 MDHEN and CDR2 SYDVKM come from the germline V gene. The CDR3 contains 14 residues. The CDR3 loop is CASSVSYSNQPQHF. For the CDR3, the DNA is TGTGCCAGCAGTGTCAGTTATAGCAATCAGCCCCAGCATTTT.

The V and J genes are TRBV11-2 and TRBJ1-3; no clear D. Trimming shortened V by 5 bases and J by 8 bases, and 10 bases separated the two germline ends. The CDR3 loop spans 12 amino acids. Per germline, CDR1 SGHAT and CDR2 FQNNGV. CDR3 sequence: CASSSVAYTIYF. As DNA, the CDR3 is TGTGCCAGCAGCAGTGTAGCTTACACCATATATTTT.

A few counts support this clone. The chain couples TRBV5-6 to TRBJ2-2; 14 bases map to TRBD2. The V segment lost 1 base and the J segment 6 bases; nucleotides outside the gene matches: 8. The CDR3 has 18 amino acids. Germline CDR1 SGHDT, CDR2 YYEEEE. DNA for the CDR3: TGTGCCAGCAGCTTGCTGGGACTAGCGGGGGAAGGTGCCGGGGAGCTGTTTTTT. Translated, it gives CASSLLGLAGEGAGELFF.

The chain carries TRBV6-1 and TRBJ1-3; the D is unclear. The CDR3 runs to 17 residues. Per germline, CDR1 MNHNS and CDR2 SASEGT. V lost 0 bases, J lost 4 bases, and 16 bases lay in between. The CDR3 protein is CASSEALSRISGNTIYF. The CDR3 coding sequence is TGTGCCAGCAGTGAAGCTTTGAGCCGTATCTCCGGAAACACCATATATTTT.

This CDR3 reads CASRVGLVMEQYF. CDR3 DNA: TGTGCCAGCAGGGTCGGACTCGTAATGGAGCAGTACTTC. V and J are TRBV6-1 and TRBJ2-7; D possibly corresponds to TRBD2 (5 bases). Germline CDR1 reads MNHNS; CDR2 reads SASEGT. This CDR3 comprises 13 residues. Trimming removed 6 bases from V and 7 bases from J, with 16 bases in between.

V gene TRBV5-1 combines with J gene TRBJ1-5; 10 nucleotides agree with TRBD1. J gave up 7 bases and V 0 bases, and 7 bases lay outside the gene matches. The CDR3 length is 16 residues. The germline gives CDR1 SGHRS, CDR2 YFSETQ. The CDR3 here is CASSLGGTGEGQPQHF. CDR3 DNA sequence: TGCGCCAGCAGCTTGGGAGGGACAGGGGAGGGGCAGCCCCAGCATTTT.

In this sample, this clone turned up once. The rearrangement joins TRBV4-1 to TRBJ2-1, with a tentative D call TRBD2 (7 bases). The V gene lost 0 bases and the J gene lost 2 bases, with 20 bases spanning the gap. Germline V gene sequence: CDR1 MGHRA, CDR2 YSYEKL. This CDR3 comprises 19 residues. The DNA of the CDR3 is TGCGCCAGCAGCCAAGAGGGGAGGGGGGGGGCCCTACCCTACAATGAGCAGTTCTTC. This encodes CASSQEGRGGALPYNEQFF.

This clone was detected once. This chain connects TRBV5-4 to TRBJ2-7; maybe TRBD2 (7 bases). This CDR3 region has 16 residues. CDR1 SGHNT and CDR2 YYREEE come from the germline V gene (reference sequence). The V and J ends lost 0 bases and 0 bases respectively, with 13 bases between them. DNA for the CDR3: TGTGCCAGCAGCTTGGGGGGGGGCGCCTCCTCCTACGAGCAGTACTTC. Amino acids: CASSLGGGASSYEQYF.

The J gene is TRBJ1-6, the V gene TRBV5-4, with no clear D. Per the germline V gene, CDR1 is SGHNT and CDR2 is YYREEE (reference sequence). Trimming left V 0 bases short and J 7 bases short, with 17 bases between. This CDR3 comprises 17 residues. This chain's CDR3 is CASSLGSAGYLNSPLHF. As DNA, the CDR3 is TGTGCCAGCAGCTTGGGGAGCGCAGGATACTTAAATTCACCCCTCCACTTT.

The genes are TRBV2 and TRBJ1-1; D uncertain. In germline, CDR1 is SNHLY, CDR2 FYNNEI. Trimming stripped 9 bases from V and 2 bases from J, with 7 bases between. The CDR3 is 11 residues long. The CDR3 region is CASRVNTEAFF. The CDR3 DNA reads as TGTGCCAGTCGGGTTAACACTGAAGCTTTCTTT. Drawing the rest from reference TRBV2 and TRBJ1-1, the complete variable domain is EPEVTQTPSHQVTQMGQEVILRCVPISNHLYFYWYRQILGQKVEFLVSFYNNEISEKSEIFDDQFSVERPDGSNFTLKIRSTKLEDSAMYFCASRVNTEAFFGQGTRLTVV.

The chain joins TRBV7-8 to TRBJ1-1; D not certain. The CDR3 sequence is 14 residues long. V was pared by 0 bases and J by 3 bases, with 8 bases between. Germline V CDR1 and CDR2: SGHVS, FQNEAQ. The CDR3 DNA reads as TGTGCCAGCAGCTTAGCGATGCGCTACACTGAAGCTTTCTTT. This encodes CASSLAMRYTEAFF. Together with reference TRBV7-8 and TRBJ1-1, the CDR3 gives the full variable domain: GAGVSQSPRYKVAKRGQDVALRCDPISGHVSLFWYQQALGQGPEFLTYFQNEAQLDKSGLPSDRFFAERPEGSVSTLKIQRTQQEDSAVYLCASSLAMRYTEAFFGQGTRLTVV.